Below, 2 T cell receptor beta chains from the same sample are listed, as sequenced in a study of control samples from healthy donors and cancer patients. Assay: immunoSEQ multiplex PCR; the TCRdb copy retains only in-frame clones and omits some. The sample includes under 200,000 clones, 88% of them seen just once. The specimen was blood. These receptors came from a woman younger than 45 in good health.

This chain links TRBV5-1 with TRBJ1-1; D gene ambiguous. The CDR3 has 18 amino acids. The germline CDR1 and CDR2 sequences are SGHRS and YFSETQ. Trimming shortened V by 0 bases and J by 1 base, and 19 bases separated the two germline ends. The CDR3 coding sequence is TGCGCCAGCAGCTTGGGACGGGGTTGGGAGGGTAGGAACACTGAAGCTTTCTTT. This gives the protein CASSLGRGWEGRNTEAFF.

V gene TRBV27 combines with J gene TRBJ2-7; perhaps TRBD2 as D (7 bases). Germline V lookup: CDR1 MNHEY, CDR2 SMNVEV (reference sequence). CDR3 length: 15 amino acids. Trimming stripped 5 bases from V and 3 bases from J, with 17 bases between. This CDR3 reads CASSIRGGKGYEQYV. CDR3 nucleotides: TGTGCCAGCAGTATCAGGGGAGGGAAGGGCTACGAGCAGTACGTC.